What follows are 17 T cell receptor beta chains derived from one specimen sequenced in a study of blood T cell repertoires in COVID-19. Data came from immunoSEQ multiplex PCR; TCRdb stores just in-frame clones and leaves some out. The sample contains under 250,000 clones, more than 80% of which appear only once. Sequencing was carried out using peripheral blood. Receptor source: a human donor in a cohort sampled during active COVID-19.

The rearrangement uses TRBV27 and TRBJ1-1; D may be TRBD1 (6 bases). CDR1 is MNHEY, CDR2 SMNVEV, per germline (reference sequence). The CDR3 consists of 15 residues. V was cut by 1 base and J by 3 bases, with 12 bases left in between. CDR3 nucleotides: TGTGCCAGCAGTTTATTGGGGGCGGCGGACACTGAAGCTTTCTTT. It translates to CASSLLGAADTEAFF.

This chain links TRBV4-2 with TRBJ2-5, with a weak D call TRBD1 (6 bases). V was pared by 0 bases and J by 5 bases, with 10 bases between. The germline V gene has CDR1 LGHNA and CDR2 YNFKEQ. CDR3 length: 14 residues. The CDR3: CASSQDPGAETQYF. As DNA, the CDR3 is TGTGCCAGCAGCCAAGATCCAGGGGCGGAGACCCAGTACTTC.

V usage is TRBV5-4 and J usage is TRBJ2-1; D may be TRBD2 (7 bases). Germline loops: CDR1 SGHNT, CDR2 YYREEE (reference sequence). The ends were cut back, 1 base at V and 7 bases at J, with 18 bases in the middle. The CDR3 consists of 16 residues. This chain's CDR3 is CASSLTGGRTGNEQFF. CDR3 DNA sequence: TGTGCCAGCAGCTTGACCGGGGGGCGAACGGGGAATGAGCAGTTCTTC.

The rearrangement links TRBV5-4 to TRBJ2-2; TRBD1 might be the D (6 bases). With 5 bases removed from V and 2 bases from J, the gap between germline ends came to 13 bases. The V gene's germline CDR1 is SGHNT and CDR2 YYREEE (reference sequence). CDR3 length equals 15 residues. The CDR3 bases are TGTGCCAGCAGTCCAGACAGGCCAAACACCGGGGAGCTGTTTTTT. It translates to CASSPDRPNTGELFF.

This chain joins TRBV5-1 and TRBJ2-3, with 9 bases matching TRBD1. CDR1 is SGHRS and CDR2 is YFSETQ in the germline V gene. With V trimmed by 4 bases and J by 2 bases, 5 bases remained unmatched. CDR3 length: 15 amino acids. The CDR3 region is CASSPGTGPTDTQYF. In nucleotides, the CDR3 is TGCGCCAGCAGCCCGGGGACAGGGCCCACAGATACGCAGTATTTT.

The chain has TRBV11-2 and TRBJ1-2, with TRBD1 as a possible D gene (6 bases). The V end was cut by 5 bases, the J end by 4 bases, with 20 bases between. From germline, CDR1 is SGHAT and CDR2 FQNNGV. This CDR3 is built from 16 residues. CDR3 residues: CASSRPTGLVGYGYTF. The CDR3 nucleotides read TGTGCCAGCAGCCGACCCACAGGGTTGGTAGGCTATGGCTACACCTTC.

This chain connects TRBV11-2 to TRBJ2-3; weak D call: TRBD2 (5 bases). The germline V gene has CDR1 SGHAT and CDR2 FQNNGV. Trimming shortened V by 0 bases and J by 3 bases, and 7 bases separated the two germline ends. This CDR3 comprises 14 residues. The DNA of the CDR3 is TGTGCCAGCAGCTTAGATCGAGGGACAGATACGCAGTATTTT. Translated, it gives CASSLDRGTDTQYF. Complete variable domain (other parts from reference TRBV11-2 and TRBJ2-3): EAGVAQSPRYKIIEKRQSVAFWCNPISGHATLYWYQQILGQGPKLLIQFQNNGVVDDSQLPKDRFSAERLKGVDSTLKIQPAKLEDSAVYLCASSLDRGTDTQYFGPGTRLTVL.

This clone showed up just once. The V and J genes are TRBV4-1 and TRBJ2-2, with D tentatively TRBD1 (6 bases). Trimming removed 1 base from V and 7 bases from J, with 10 bases in between. The CDR3 totals 14 residues. Germline V gene data show CDR1 as MGHRA and CDR2 as YSYEKL. CDR3 sequence reads: CASSQGQVLGELFF. CDR3 DNA: TGCGCCAGCAGCCAAGGACAGGTTCTCGGGGAGCTGTTTTTT.

This chain connects TRBV3-1 (or the pseudogene TRBV3-2) to TRBJ1-1, with TRBD1 matching 8 bases. V gave up 4 bases and J gave up 1 base; unmatched junction bases: 5. Germline CDR1 and CDR2: LGHDT and YNNKEL (reference sequence). The CDR3 covers 15 residues. DNA of the CDR3: TGTGCCAGCAGCCCCAGGGGGCAGGAGAACACTGAAGCTTTCTTT. Translating it yields CASSPRGQENTEAFF.

J is TRBJ2-1 and V is TRBV5-1, with no clear D. Trimming took 0 bases from V and 1 from J, leaving 11 bases between them. This CDR3 has 16 amino acids. Looked up from germline, CDR1 is SGHRS and CDR2 is YFSETQ. CDR3 DNA sequence: TGCGCCAGCAGCTTGGCGGCGGCTGTGTCCTACAATGAGCAGTTCTTC. Translation: CASSLAAAVSYNEQFF.

Concerning this clone: The same CDR3 also results from other DNA sequences found in this sample. V and J are TRBV5-1 and TRBJ1-1, with 7 bases fitting TRBD1. V shed 3 bases, J shed 0 bases, and the junction held 5 bases outside the gene matches. This CDR3 has 15 residues. Germline loops: CDR1 SGHRS, CDR2 YFSETQ. The CDR3 sequence is CASSSTDRVNTEAFF. The CDR3 DNA is TGCGCCAGCAGCTCGACCGACAGGGTGAACACTGAAGCTTTCTTT.

The chain links TRBV6-2 or TRBV6-3 to TRBJ2-2; maybe TRBD2 (5 bases). The CDR3 contains 12 residues. V lost 5 bases to trimming and J lost 6 bases, with 7 bases between them. The germline V gene encodes CDR1 MNHEY and CDR2 SVGEGT. As DNA, the CDR3 is TGTGCCAGCAGTAGGACTCCCGGGGAGCTGTTTTTT. Translation gives CASSRTPGELFF.

This clone was found a few times. The rearrangement links TRBV3-1 (or the pseudogene TRBV3-2) to TRBJ2-7; 10 bases are a match to TRBD2. This CDR3 is 16 amino acids long. The V gene's germline CDR1 is LGHDT and CDR2 YNNKEL (reference sequence). V lost 0 bases and J lost 5; bases outside the gene matches: 7. CDR3 protein: CASSQDEGTSVHEQYF. DNA for the CDR3: TGTGCCAGCAGCCAAGATGAAGGGACTAGCGTTCACGAGCAGTACTTC.

V gene TRBV3-1 (or the pseudogene TRBV3-2) combines with J gene TRBJ1-3, with 8 bases matching TRBD1. This CDR3 is built from 14 residues. The ends lost 4 bases at V and 4 bases at J; junction bases unmatched: 3. Looked up from germline, CDR1 is LGHDT and CDR2 is YNNKEL (reference sequence). This CDR3 is CASSPGTGGNTIYF. In nucleotides, the CDR3 is TGTGCCAGCAGCCCCGGGACAGGAGGAAACACCATATATTTT.

The rearrangement joins TRBV7-6 to TRBJ2-7, with 7 bases identical to TRBD2. Losses at the gene ends were 2 bases for V and 5 bases for J; bases not matched to a gene: 9. The length of the CDR3 is 15 residues. Germline assignment: CDR1 SGHVS and CDR2 FNYEAQ. The CDR3 protein is CASSLSGIRTHEQYF. DNA of the CDR3: TGTGCCAGCAGCTTAAGCGGGATCAGAACCCACGAGCAGTACTTC.

This chain joins TRBV19 and TRBJ1-1; D is ambiguous. V was trimmed by 3 bases and J by 8 bases, leaving 10 bases between them. Germline lookup yields CDR1 LNHDA and CDR2 SQIVND (reference sequence). This CDR3 spans 12 amino acids. This CDR3 reads CASSIFGREAFF. For the CDR3, the DNA is TGTGCCAGTAGTATTTTCGGGAGGGAAGCTTTCTTT.

Worth noting for this clone: Distinct nucleotide sequences in the sample also encode this CDR3. CDR3 nucleotides: TGTGCCAGCTCACCGGGACAGTCCTACGAGCAGTACTTC. Protein: CASSPGQSYEQYF. The chain employs TRBV18 and TRBJ2-7; 7 nucleotides align to TRBD1. V dropped 3 bases and J dropped 1; count of bases not matched to a gene: 0. Germline CDR1 KGHSH, CDR2 LQKENI. This CDR3 region has 13 residues.